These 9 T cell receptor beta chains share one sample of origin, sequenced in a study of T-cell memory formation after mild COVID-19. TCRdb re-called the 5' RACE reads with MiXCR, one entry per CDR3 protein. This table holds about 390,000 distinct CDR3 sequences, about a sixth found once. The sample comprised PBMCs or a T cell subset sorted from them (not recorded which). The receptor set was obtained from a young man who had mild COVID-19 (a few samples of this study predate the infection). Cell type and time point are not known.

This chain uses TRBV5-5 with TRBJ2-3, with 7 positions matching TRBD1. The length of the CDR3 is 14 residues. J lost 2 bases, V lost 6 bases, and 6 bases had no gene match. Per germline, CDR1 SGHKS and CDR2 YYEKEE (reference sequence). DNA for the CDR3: TGTGCCAGCAAGTGGGACAGATCCACAGATACGCAGTATTTT. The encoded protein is CASKWDRSTDTQYF.

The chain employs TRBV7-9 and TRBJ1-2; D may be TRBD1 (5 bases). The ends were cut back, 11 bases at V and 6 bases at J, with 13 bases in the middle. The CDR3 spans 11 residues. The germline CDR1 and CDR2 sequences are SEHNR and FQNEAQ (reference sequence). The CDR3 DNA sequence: TGTGCCTATTATCAGGGAAATGGCTACACCTTC. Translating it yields CAYYQGNGYTF.

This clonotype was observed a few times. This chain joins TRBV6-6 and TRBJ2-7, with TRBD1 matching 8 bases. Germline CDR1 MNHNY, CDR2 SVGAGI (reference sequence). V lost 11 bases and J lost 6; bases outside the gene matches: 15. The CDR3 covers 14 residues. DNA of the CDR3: TGTGCCGCCGACAGGGGTTTTAGTTCCGGCGAGCAGTACGTC. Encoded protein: CAADRGFSSGEQYV.

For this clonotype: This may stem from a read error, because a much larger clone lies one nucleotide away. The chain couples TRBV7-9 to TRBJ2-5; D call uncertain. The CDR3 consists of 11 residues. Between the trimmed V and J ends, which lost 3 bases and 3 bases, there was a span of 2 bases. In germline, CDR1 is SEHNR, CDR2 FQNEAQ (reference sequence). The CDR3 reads CASSFKETQYF. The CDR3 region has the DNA TGTGCCAGCAGCTTTAAAGAGACCCAGTACTTC.

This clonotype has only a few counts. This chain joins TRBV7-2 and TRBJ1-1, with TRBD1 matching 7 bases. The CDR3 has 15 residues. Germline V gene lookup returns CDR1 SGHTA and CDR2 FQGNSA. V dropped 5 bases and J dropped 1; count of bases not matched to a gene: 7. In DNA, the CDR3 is TGTGCCAGCAGCCACCGACAGGGAGGGAACACTGAAGCTTTCTTT. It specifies CASSHRQGGNTEAFF.

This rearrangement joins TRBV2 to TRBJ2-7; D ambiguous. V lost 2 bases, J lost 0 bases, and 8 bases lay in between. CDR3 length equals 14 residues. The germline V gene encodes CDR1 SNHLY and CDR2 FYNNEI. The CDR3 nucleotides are TGTGCCAGCAGTGAACGGGCCAGCTCCTACGAGCAGTACTTC. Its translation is CASSERASSYEQYF. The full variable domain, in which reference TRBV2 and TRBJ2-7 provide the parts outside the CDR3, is EPEVTQTPSHQVTQMGQEVILRCVPISNHLYFYWYRQILGQKVEFLVSFYNNEISEKSEIFDDQFSVERPDGSNFTLKIRSTKLEDSAMYFCASSERASSYEQYFGPGTRLTVT.

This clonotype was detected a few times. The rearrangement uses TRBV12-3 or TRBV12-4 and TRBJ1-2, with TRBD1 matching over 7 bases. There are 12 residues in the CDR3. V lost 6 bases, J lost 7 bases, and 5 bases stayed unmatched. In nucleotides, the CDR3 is TGTGCCAGCAGCCAGGGGGTTGCTGGCTACACCTTC. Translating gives CASSQGVAGYTF.

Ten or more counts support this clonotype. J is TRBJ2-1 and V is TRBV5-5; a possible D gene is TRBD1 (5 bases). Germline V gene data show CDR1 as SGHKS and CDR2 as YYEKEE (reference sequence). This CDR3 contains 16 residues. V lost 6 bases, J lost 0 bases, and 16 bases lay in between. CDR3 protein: CASTPQGATSYNEQFF. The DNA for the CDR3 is TGTGCCAGCACCCCGCAAGGGGCCACCTCCTACAATGAGCAGTTCTTC.

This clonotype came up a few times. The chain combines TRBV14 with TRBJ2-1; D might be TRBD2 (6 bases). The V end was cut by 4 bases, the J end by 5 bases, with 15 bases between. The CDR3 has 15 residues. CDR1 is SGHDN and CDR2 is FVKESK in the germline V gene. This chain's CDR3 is CASSPPRRGDNEQFF. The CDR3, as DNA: TGTGCCAGCAGCCCCCCCCGGCGGGGAGACAATGAGCAGTTCTTC.